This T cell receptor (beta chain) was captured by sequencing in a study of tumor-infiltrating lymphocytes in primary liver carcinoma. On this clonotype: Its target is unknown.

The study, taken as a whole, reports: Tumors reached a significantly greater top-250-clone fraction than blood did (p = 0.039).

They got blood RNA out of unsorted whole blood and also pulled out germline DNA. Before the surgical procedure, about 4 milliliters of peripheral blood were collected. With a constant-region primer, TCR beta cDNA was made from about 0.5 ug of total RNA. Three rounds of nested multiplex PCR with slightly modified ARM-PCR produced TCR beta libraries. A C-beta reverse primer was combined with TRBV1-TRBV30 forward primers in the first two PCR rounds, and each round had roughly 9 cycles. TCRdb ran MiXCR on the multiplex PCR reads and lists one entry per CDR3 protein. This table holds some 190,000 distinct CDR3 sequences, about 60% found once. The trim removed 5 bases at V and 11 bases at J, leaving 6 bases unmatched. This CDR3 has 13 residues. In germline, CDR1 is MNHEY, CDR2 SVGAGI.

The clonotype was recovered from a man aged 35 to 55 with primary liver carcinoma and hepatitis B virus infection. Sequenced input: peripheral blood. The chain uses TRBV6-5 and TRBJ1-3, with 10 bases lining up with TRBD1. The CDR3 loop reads CASSRTGGISIYF. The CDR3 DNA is TGTGCCAGCAGTCGGACAGGGGGTATATCCATATATTTT.